This T cell receptor (beta chain) appears in the sequencing data of a study of blood T cell repertoires in COVID-19. Study context: The samples span acute and convalescent COVID-19 from the United States, Italy and Spain.

The protocol was immunoSEQ multiplex PCR, while the TCRdb copy is restricted to in-frame clones and leaves out a portion. Seen here are roughly 180,000 clones, 85% observed once, and the top ten hold under 6%. The CDR3 contains 15 residues. V dropped 5 bases and J dropped 0 bases, with 13 bases sitting between them. The germline V gene encodes CDR1 LNHDA and CDR2 SQIVND (reference sequence). Specimen: peripheral blood. The sequence was collected from a woman in her forties or fifties with COVID-19, enrolled during active disease. The rearrangement uses TRBV19 and TRBJ1-2; maybe TRBD1 (6 bases). This CDR3 is CASSAPGASNYGYTF. The CDR3 DNA is TGTGCCAGTAGTGCACCAGGGGCCTCTAACTATGGCTACACCTTC.